This T cell receptor beta chain was retrieved from a study of identical twins. Regarding the study as a whole: Weaker excess twin sharing was seen among beta out-of-frame sequences.

The authors used template switching to add a universal primer site and gave cDNA unique molecular identifiers. TCRdb reprocessed the 5' RACE reads via MiXCR and lists one record per CDR3 protein. The table has 520,000 or so distinct CDR3 sequences, less than 25% seen once. On this clonotype: Its antigen is not identified.

The same specimen was also included in a second study, on T cells expressing NK-cell markers. That report adds: Top CD8+ clonotypes included the dominant CD3+CD56+NKG2C+ clonotypes in 5 to 7 donors.

What was sequenced was CD4+ T cells sorted from blood. The sequence was collected from a woman aged 18-35 years in good health.

CDR3 in amino acids: CASSRTKDYGYTF. CDR3 DNA sequence: TGTGCCAGCAGCAGGACCAAGGACTATGGCTACACCTTC. The chain recombines TRBV7-8 with TRBJ1-2, with unresolved D. This CDR3 is built from 13 residues. The V gene lost 5 bases and the J gene lost 3 bases, with 10 bases spanning the gap. Germline V gene sequence: CDR1 SGHVS, CDR2 FQNEAQ.